Listed here are 30 T cell receptor beta chains from one sample, sequenced in a study of shared clonotypes between healthy human individuals. Sequencing was performed with immunoSEQ multiplex PCR; in TCRdb, only in-frame clones are kept and a portion is missing. The data show under 1,100,000 clones, with more than 75% seen just once and 0.5% to 0.65% held by the top ten. The sequenced sample consisted of memory CD4+ T cells from PBMCs. The subset is: CD45RA-negative fraction. The source is a man aged 18 to 30 in good health. Some clones in this sample may be carry-over from other donors' samples.

The V and J genes are TRBV7-3 and TRBJ2-5, with TRBD1 matching 7 bases. The CDR3 spans 13 residues. The J segment lost 5 bases and the V segment lost 5 bases, leaving 5 bases of the junction unmatched. Germline V gene data show CDR1 as SGHTA and CDR2 as FQGTGA. CDR3 DNA: TGTGCCAGCAGCCCGGGACAGCGGGAGACCCAGTACTTC. The encoded protein is CASSPGQRETQYF.

Note on this clone: At one end the junction does not follow the germline gene, possibly because of a read error. This chain connects TRBV5-6 to TRBJ2-1; the D is unclear. In germline, CDR1 is SGHDT, CDR2 YYEEEE. This CDR3 comprises 16 residues. The CDR3 region has the DNA TGTGCCAGCAGGTTATTTGCAGGTCTCTCCTACGATGAGCAGTTCTTC. Translating gives CASRLFAGLSYDEQFF.

The J gene is TRBJ2-3, the V gene TRBV29-1, with D uncertain. The CDR3 totals 13 residues. V was shortened by 4 bases and J by 6 bases, with 14 bases between the two germline ends. Germline CDR1 reads SQVTM; CDR2 reads ANQGSEA. DNA of the CDR3: TGCAGCGTTGTATTACAGAACGGGGATACGCAGTATTTT. Encoded protein: CSVVLQNGDTQYF.

The chain combines TRBV5-1 with TRBJ2-7, with D possibly being TRBD2 (5 bases). CDR1 and CDR2 (germline): SGHRS, YFSETQ. The CDR3 consists of 13 residues. The V gene lost 4 bases and the J gene lost 3 bases, with 11 bases spanning the gap. This CDR3 reads CASSAWGDYEQYF. The CDR3, as DNA: TGCGCCAGCAGCGCGTGGGGAGACTACGAGCAGTACTTC.

This chain joins TRBV6-1 and TRBJ2-7, with 9 positions matching TRBD2. There are 16 residues in the CDR3. With V trimmed by 3 bases and J by 5 bases, 11 bases remained unmatched. Germline CDR1 and CDR2: MNHNS and SASEGT. The CDR3: CASSDDLAGGRDEQYF. The CDR3 DNA reads as TGTGCCAGCAGTGATGACTTGGCGGGAGGGCGGGACGAGCAGTACTTC.

The CDR3 DNA follows: TGCGCCAGCAGCCAAGTCGCGGGACTGGTCAATTCACCCCTCCACTTT. Its protein is CASSQVAGLVNSPLHF. The chain carries TRBV4-3 and TRBJ1-6; a possible D gene is TRBD1 (5 bases). The germline V and J ends were trimmed by 1 base and 7 bases, with 14 bases remaining between them. CDR3 length: 16 residues. In germline, CDR1 is LGHNA, CDR2 YSLEER.

The rearrangement uses TRBV10-3 and TRBJ2-7, with 7 bases aligning to TRBD2. The CDR3 contains 15 residues. With 3 bases clipped from V and 1 base from J, the junction kept 6 bases outside the gene matches. Germline-derived CDR1 and CDR2 are ENHRY and SYGVKD. CDR3 nucleotide sequence: TGTGCCATCAGTGATGTTGCGGGAGCTTCCTACGAGCAGTACTTC. Translating gives CAISDVAGASYEQYF.

The rearrangement uses TRBV20-1 and TRBJ2-7; D is perhaps TRBD2 (6 bases). In germline, CDR1 is DFQATT, CDR2 SNEGSKA (reference sequence). This CDR3 has 11 residues. Trimming took off 6 bases at V and 2 bases at J, with 8 bases between the two ends. The CDR3 here is CSAGSAYEQYF. As DNA, the CDR3 is TGCAGTGCCGGGAGCGCCTACGAGCAGTACTTC.

This chain joins TRBV5-4 and TRBJ1-1; a weak D match, TRBD1 (5 bases). The CDR3 extends over 15 amino acids. Between the trimmed V and J ends, which lost 3 bases and 2 bases, there was a span of 14 bases. Germline-derived CDR1 and CDR2 are SGHNT and YYREEE (reference sequence). As DNA, the CDR3 is TGTGCCAGCAGCTCCGGACAATTCCTCAACACTGAAGCTTTCTTT. This encodes CASSSGQFLNTEAFF. Full variable domain (outside the CDR3, taken from reference TRBV5-4 and TRBJ1-1): ETGVTQSPTHLIKTRGQQVTLRCSSQSGHNTVSWYQQALGQGPQFIFQYYREEENGRGNFPPRFSGLQFPNYSSELNVNALELDDSALYLCASSSGQFLNTEAFFGQGTRLTVV.

This chain links TRBV7-2 with TRBJ2-7; no definite D call. CDR3 length: 14 amino acids. Trimming removed 1 base at V and 7 bases at J, with 14 bases between. The V gene's germline CDR1 is SGHTA and CDR2 FQGNSA. This CDR3 is CASSLDQALREQYF. Here the CDR3 DNA reads TGTGCCAGCAGCTTAGATCAGGCCCTCCGAGAGCAGTACTTC.

The gene calls are TRBV10-3 and TRBJ1-1, with a tentative D call TRBD1 (5 bases). The CDR3 extends over 15 amino acids. The germline V gene has CDR1 ENHRY and CDR2 SYGVKD. V lost 2 bases and J lost 3, with 13 bases in between. In DNA, the CDR3 is TGTGCCATCAGTGAGAGTTTAGGGGAGTACACTGAAGCTTTCTTT. Translated: CAISESLGEYTEAFF.

V is TRBV19 and J is TRBJ1-5; D is possibly TRBD1 (5 bases). Trimming took off 6 bases at V and 2 bases at J, with 17 bases between the two ends. The CDR3 consists of 16 residues. The V gene's germline CDR1 is LNHDA and CDR2 SQIVND (reference sequence). CDR3 DNA sequence: TGTGCCAGTAGCCTCTTTAGGGGATCGGGCAATCAGCCCCAGCATTTT. Translation gives CASSLFRGSGNQPQHF.

This clone was seen many times. The rearrangement joins TRBV9 to TRBJ1-1; 8 bases line up with TRBD1. The CDR3 is 16 residues long. J was trimmed by 4 bases and V by 3 bases; bases with no gene match: 11. The germline CDR1 and CDR2 sequences are SGDLS and YYNGEE. The CDR3 region has the DNA TGTGCCAGCAGCGAAGGGGCAGGGGGCGCGGGCACTGAAGCTTTCTTT. Its protein product is CASSEGAGGAGTEAFF.

V is TRBV14 and J is TRBJ2-3; 7 bases line up with TRBD1. The junction had 11 bases not matched to a gene; V was cut back by 2 bases and J by 3 bases. This CDR3 has 17 amino acids. Germline CDR1 and CDR2: SGHDN and FVKESK. CDR3 sequence reads: CASSQKPDRVLTDTQYF. CDR3 nucleotide sequence: TGTGCCAGCAGCCAAAAACCCGACAGGGTACTTACAGATACGCAGTATTTT.

A note on this clone: Other DNA sequences in the same sample also yield this CDR3. The chain has TRBV19 and TRBJ2-6; D is tentatively TRBD1 or TRBD2 (6 bases each). The germline CDR1 and CDR2 sequences are LNHDA and SQIVND (reference sequence). V gave up 1 base and J gave up 4 bases, with 8 bases separating them. The CDR3 covers 15 residues. The CDR3 coding sequence is TGTGCCAGTAGTATAGGGGGGGCGGGGGCCAACGTCCTGACTTTC. Amino acids: CASSIGGAGANVLTF. Drawing the rest from reference TRBV19 and TRBJ2-6, the complete variable domain is DGGITQSPKYLFRKEGQNVTLSCEQNLNHDAMYWYRQDPGQGLRLIYYSQIVNDFQKGDIAEGYSVSREKKESFPLTVTSAQKNPTAFYLCASSIGGAGANVLTFGAGSRLTVL.

The rearrangement links TRBV28 to TRBJ1-2; D is unclear. Germline V gives CDR1 MDHEN, CDR2 SYDVKM. There are 13 residues in the CDR3. Between the trimmed V and J ends, which lost 1 base and 1 base, there was a span of 4 bases. Written as DNA, the CDR3 is TGTGCCAGCAGTTTATTGAGTAACTATGGCTACACCTTC. Translated: CASSLLSNYGYTF.

The V and J genes are TRBV15 and TRBJ2-3; 8 bases are a match to TRBD2. The V gene's germline CDR1 is LNHNV and CDR2 YYDKDF (reference sequence). The junction had 11 bases not matched to a gene; V was cut back by 3 bases and J by 3 bases. The CDR3 is 17 amino acids. The chain's CDR3 is CATSRPARTSITDTQYF. The CDR3 bases are TGTGCCACCAGCAGGCCGGCTAGGACTAGCATAACAGATACGCAGTATTTT.

J is TRBJ2-2 and V is TRBV11-2; 7 bases agree with TRBD2. V shed 3 bases, J shed 0 bases, and the junction held 4 bases outside the gene matches. This CDR3 is 16 amino acids long. CDR1 and CDR2 (germline): SGHAT, FQNNGV. CDR3 in amino acids: CASSFIGGANTGELFF. The CDR3 DNA reads as TGTGCCAGCAGCTTTATTGGGGGGGCGAACACCGGGGAGCTGTTTTTT. Filled out from reference TRBV11-2 and TRBJ2-2, the complete variable domain reads EAGVAQSPRYKIIEKRQSVAFWCNPISGHATLYWYQQILGQGPKLLIQFQNNGVVDDSQLPKDRFSAERLKGVDSTLKIQPAKLEDSAVYLCASSFIGGANTGELFFGEGSRLTVL.

CDR3 in DNA: TGTGCCAGCAGTTTATGGGGAGCGGGGGACTCCTACGAGCAGTACTTC. The encoded protein is CASSLWGAGDSYEQYF. This chain connects TRBV28 to TRBJ2-7; 8 nucleotides line up with TRBD2. Losses at the gene ends were 0 bases for V and 0 bases for J; bases not matched to a gene: 4. This CDR3 contains 16 residues. Germline loops: CDR1 MDHEN, CDR2 SYDVKM.

V gene TRBV10-3 combines with J gene TRBJ2-5; a weak D match, TRBD1 (5 bases). Germline V gives CDR1 ENHRY, CDR2 SYGVKD. Trimming took off 3 bases at V and 2 bases at J, with 13 bases between the two ends. The CDR3 extends over 15 amino acids. CDR3 in amino acids: CAISDQASGQETQYF. As DNA, the CDR3 is TGTGCCATCAGTGATCAGGCTTCAGGGCAAGAGACCCAGTACTTC.

The CDR3 DNA reads as TGTGCCAGCAAGATTACCAGCACAGATACGCAGTATTTT. It encodes CASKITSTDTQYF. The V and J genes are TRBV2 and TRBJ2-3; no definite D call. Per germline, CDR1 SNHLY and CDR2 FYNNEI. Trimming took 7 bases from V and 0 from J, leaving 8 bases between them. This CDR3 is 13 amino acids long.

The chain joins TRBV9 to TRBJ2-5; the match to TRBD2 covers 10 bases. J gave up 4 bases and V 2 bases, and 11 bases lay outside the gene matches. Germline-derived CDR1 and CDR2 are SGDLS and YYNGEE. This CDR3 spans 17 amino acids. In DNA, the CDR3 is TGTGCCAGCAGCGTTTTAGGACTAGCGGTGGAGGGAGAGACCCAGTACTTC. Protein sequence: CASSVLGLAVEGETQYF.

This clone was recorded only once. The chain carries TRBV27 and TRBJ2-2; 8 bases are shared with TRBD1. V lost 6 bases and J lost 4; bases outside the gene matches: 7. Germline loops: CDR1 MNHEY, CDR2 SMNVEV (reference sequence). The CDR3 totals 15 residues. CDR3 region: CASSPVRGPTGELFF. In DNA form, the CDR3 reads TGTGCCAGCAGCCCCGTCAGGGGGCCCACCGGGGAGCTGTTTTTT.

The rearrangement links TRBV5-1 to TRBJ2-5; 8 bases fit TRBD1. From germline, CDR1 is SGHRS and CDR2 YFSETQ. The CDR3 runs 13 residues. Trimming removed 3 bases from V and 9 bases from J; junction bases left unmatched: 7. CDR3 amino acids: CASSSGQGMAQYF. Written as DNA, the CDR3 is TGCGCCAGCAGCTCCGGACAGGGCATGGCCCAGTACTTC. Full variable domain (missing parts from reference TRBV5-1 and TRBJ2-5): KAGVTQTPRYLIKTRGQQVTLSCSPISGHRSVSWYQQTPGQGLQFLFEYFSETQRNKGNFPGRFSGRQFSNSRSEMNVSTLELGDSALYLCASSSGQGMAQYFGPGTRLLVL.

The chain has TRBV28 and TRBJ1-2; no definite D call. The germline gives CDR1 MDHEN, CDR2 SYDVKM. Trimming removed 6 bases at V and 8 bases at J, with 16 bases between. CDR3 size: 13 residues. CDR3 region: CASSLEIAYGYTF. DNA of the CDR3: TGTGCCAGCAGCCTTGAAATAGCCTACGGCTACACCTTC.

The chain has TRBV4-3 and TRBJ2-2; no clear D gene. This CDR3 has 13 residues. CDR1 is LGHNA, CDR2 YSLEER, per germline. Trimming removed 0 bases at V and 7 bases at J, with 6 bases between. This CDR3 reads CASSQDDGGELFF. The CDR3 DNA reads TGCGCCAGCAGCCAAGATGATGGCGGGGAGCTGTTTTTT.

This clone was counted once. The genes are TRBV28 and TRBJ1-4; TRBD1 aligns across 11 bases. V dropped 5 bases and J dropped 4; count of bases not matched to a gene: 12. The CDR3 is 18 amino acids. The germline V gene has CDR1 MDHEN and CDR2 SYDVKM. CDR3 loop: CASSGQGALPTYNEKLFF. The DNA of the CDR3 is TGTGCCAGCAGTGGACAGGGGGCCCTTCCCACCTATAATGAAAAACTGTTTTTT.

The chain couples TRBV20-1 to TRBJ2-7, with no clear D. Trimming stripped 4 bases from V and 6 bases from J, with 4 bases between. Looked up from germline, CDR1 is DFQATT and CDR2 is SNEGSKA (reference sequence). The CDR3 spans 9 residues. As DNA, the CDR3 is TGCAGTGCTAACCTCGAGCAGTACTTC. This sequence encodes CSANLEQYF.

A few counts support this clone. The chain couples TRBV10-1 to TRBJ2-7, with D tentatively TRBD2 (5 bases). The CDR3 is 15 amino acids. CDR1 is WNHNN, CDR2 SYGVQD, per germline (reference sequence). Trimming pared 2 bases from V and 0 bases from J, leaving 11 bases between. The CDR3 protein is CASSEAGRSSYEQYF. The CDR3 DNA reads as TGCGCCAGCAGTGAGGCGGGCCGAAGCTCCTACGAGCAGTACTTC.

The chain has TRBV7-2 and TRBJ1-1, with D uncertain. The length of the CDR3 is 14 residues. Germline CDR1 SGHTA, CDR2 FQGNSA. The V and J ends lost 4 bases and 0 bases respectively, with 9 bases between them. Here the CDR3 reads CASSSGGVNTEAFF. CDR3 sequence (DNA): TGTGCCAGCAGCTCCGGAGGTGTGAACACTGAAGCTTTCTTT. Full variable domain (missing parts from reference TRBV7-2 and TRBJ1-1): GAGVSQSPSNKVTEKGKDVELRCDPISGHTALYWYRQSLGQGLEFLIYFQGNSAPDKSGLPSDRFSAERTGGSVSTLTIQRTQQEDSAVYLCASSSGGVNTEAFFGQGTRLTVV.